A single sample is the source of the 28 T cell receptor beta chains below, sequenced in a study of molecular identifiers for immune sequencing clone quantification. TCRdb itself ran the PCR reads through MiXCR, one entry per CDR3 protein. The sample lists about 640,000 distinct CDR3 sequences, just under 20% occurring once. Sequencing input: naive CD8+ T cells from blood, with Jurkat cell RNA spiked in. Subset: FACS-sorted CD8+CD4-CCR7+CD45RA+ naive T cells. These receptors were obtained from a human donor in good health. Some libraries in this study had Jurkat cell RNA spiked in.

The chain combines TRBV6-6 with TRBJ2-1; a weak D match, TRBD1 (6 bases). Per germline, CDR1 MNHNY and CDR2 SVGAGI (reference sequence). The CDR3 has 14 amino acids. V dropped 7 bases and J dropped 6 bases, with 16 bases sitting between them. The CDR3 region is CASNPAGEPNEQFF. In DNA form, the CDR3 reads TGTGCCAGCAACCCCGCAGGGGAGCCCAATGAGCAGTTCTTC.

Concerning this clonotype: A much bigger clone sits one base away, suggesting this may be a read error. The chain couples TRBV19 to TRBJ2-2; no definite D call. The CDR3 length is 11 residues. Germline lookup yields CDR1 LNHDA and CDR2 SQIVND (reference sequence). Trimming removed 8 bases from V and 6 bases from J, with 7 bases in between. Written as DNA, the CDR3 is TGTGCCAGTGGGCGCGCCGGGGAGCTGTTTTTT. Protein: CASGRAGELFF.

The chain combines TRBV12-5 with TRBJ1-1; D is unresolved. The V gene's germline CDR1 is LGHNT and CDR2 FRNRAP. V was cut by 1 base and J by 0 bases, with 9 bases left in between. The CDR3 is 15 amino acids. CDR3 loop: CASGLGGLMNTEAFF. The DNA for the CDR3 is TGTGCTAGTGGTTTGGGGGGATTGATGAACACTGAAGCTTTCTTT.

This clonotype occurred many times. The rearrangement uses TRBV29-1 and TRBJ2-3, with TRBD2 matching 11 bases. The CDR3 totals 14 residues. Germline CDR1 SQVTM, CDR2 ANQGSEA. J gave up 2 bases and V 7 bases, and 5 bases lay outside the gene matches. CDR3 DNA sequence: TGCAGCGAAAAGGGACTAGCGGACACAGATACGCAGTATTTT. Translating gives CSEKGLADTDTQYF.

In this sample, this clonotype turned up a few times. The chain links TRBV18 to TRBJ2-3; possibly TRBD2 for D (7 bases). Trimming left V 5 bases short and J 3 bases short, with 15 bases between. This CDR3 contains 15 residues. Germline CDR1 reads KGHSH; CDR2 reads LQKENI. The CDR3 reads CASSYPGGYTDTQYF. The CDR3 DNA follows: TGTGCCAGCTCATATCCGGGGGGCTATACAGATACGCAGTATTTT.

This clonotype was found many times. The chain links TRBV30 to TRBJ2-7, with D hard to call. V shed 2 bases and J shed 5 bases, with 7 bases lying between them. Looked up from germline, CDR1 is GTSNPN and CDR2 is SVGIG (reference sequence). The length of the CDR3 is 11 residues. CDR3 bases: TGTGCCTGGAGTAGTCTCAACGAGCAGTACTTC. Residues: CAWSSLNEQYF.

This clonotype came up a few times. This chain connects TRBV7-3 to TRBJ1-1; tentative D call: TRBD1 (5 bases). V lost 5 bases and J lost 0, with 13 bases in between. The CDR3 length is 15 residues. CDR1 and CDR2 (germline): SGHTA, FQGTGA. DNA of the CDR3: TGTGCCAGCAGCGCCACAGGTACAATGAACACTGAAGCTTTCTTT. Translated: CASSATGTMNTEAFF.

This clonotype was counted ten times or more. J is TRBJ2-5 and V is TRBV7-8; D is ambiguous. Germline lookup yields CDR1 SGHVS and CDR2 FQNEAQ. This CDR3 comprises 13 residues. V was shortened by 5 bases and J by 0 bases, with 7 bases between the two germline ends. The CDR3 DNA reads as TGTGCCAGCAGCCCGTGGGACCAAGAGACCCAGTACTTC. Translated, it gives CASSPWDQETQYF.

This clonotype was counted many times. This chain links TRBV28 with TRBJ1-1; D gene ambiguous. V was clipped by 10 bases and J by 0 bases, with 9 bases between them. Germline assignment: CDR1 MDHEN and CDR2 SYDVKM. This CDR3 is built from 12 residues. DNA of the CDR3: TGTGCCACCGACTATCTGAACACTGAAGCTTTCTTT. Translating gives CATDYLNTEAFF.

As for this clonotype: Given a much more abundant clone one base away, this may be a read error. The chain joins TRBV6-1 to TRBJ2-7; D possibly matches TRBD1 or TRBD2 (5 bases each). The CDR3 extends over 15 amino acids. The germline gives CDR1 MNHNS, CDR2 SASEGT. Trimming took off 2 bases at V and 2 bases at J, with 13 bases between the two ends. The CDR3 here is CASSEYWDPAYEQYF. CDR3 sequence (DNA): TGTGCCAGCAGTGAATACTGGGACCCTGCCTACGAGCAGTACTTC.

This clonotype was seen at least ten times. This chain uses TRBV7-9 with TRBJ1-1; no firm D call. The germline V and J ends were trimmed by 6 bases and 1 base, with 9 bases remaining between them. This CDR3 has 13 amino acids. Germline loops: CDR1 SEHNR, CDR2 FQNEAQ (reference sequence). The CDR3 loop reads CASRSPKNTEAFF. The CDR3 coding sequence is TGTGCCAGCAGGAGCCCAAAGAACACTGAAGCTTTCTTT.

The table lists this clonotype with many counts. This CDR3 is CASSYLTENTEAFF. The CDR3 coding sequence is TGTGCCAGCAGCTATCTGACGGAGAACACTGAAGCTTTCTTT. J is TRBJ1-1 and V is TRBV7-2; D ambiguous. Trimming pared 4 bases from V and 1 base from J, leaving 10 bases between. Germline lookup yields CDR1 SGHTA and CDR2 FQGNSA. This CDR3 has 14 residues.

Comment on this clonotype: This may be a read error: a much more frequent sequence differs by one nucleotide. In this CDR3 the conserved last residue, phenylalanine or tryptophan, is missing, so a read error is likely. DNA of the CDR3: TGCGCCAGCAGCCAAGTCCCAAACCCCTTCAATGAGCAGTTCTAC. It yields the protein CASSQVPNPFNEQFY. The chain couples TRBV4-1 to TRBJ2-1, with D unresolved. CDR3 size: 15 residues. The V end lost 1 base, the J end lost 6 bases, and 13 bases lay between the germline ends. CDR1 MGHRA and CDR2 YSYEKL come from the germline V gene.

Turning to this clonotype: With a much larger clone just one base away, this may be a read error. No conserved phenylalanine or tryptophan is present at the end of the CDR3, so a read error is the likely explanation. This chain joins TRBV3-1 and TRBJ1-5; D unclear. CDR3 size: 16 residues. V was cut by 5 bases and J by 3 bases, with 17 bases left in between. Germline V gene data show CDR1 as LGHDT and CDR2 as YNNKEL (reference sequence). The CDR3 region is CASSFSTEGPNQPQHS. CDR3 nucleotide sequence: TGTGCCAGCAGCTTTAGTACAGAAGGCCCCAATCAGCCCCAGCATTCT.

This clonotype was observed a few times. This chain uses TRBV4-1 with TRBJ2-1; the D gene is possibly TRBD2 (7 bases). V lost 2 bases and J lost 3, with 23 bases in between. Germline lookup yields CDR1 MGHRA and CDR2 YSYEKL. The CDR3 spans 19 residues. In DNA, the CDR3 is TGCGCCAGCAGCCAATACCAGCGGGAAGTTATAGGGGGCTACAATGAGCAGTTCTTC. Translation gives CASSQYQREVIGGYNEQFF.

The J gene is TRBJ1-5, the V gene TRBV7-9; TRBD1 might be the D (5 bases). V was clipped by 6 bases and J by 5 bases, with 14 bases between them. CDR1 is SEHNR and CDR2 is FQNEAQ in the germline V gene (reference sequence). CDR3 length: 14 amino acids. CDR3: CASRPDSTDQPQHF. CDR3 nucleotide sequence: TGTGCCAGCAGACCCGACAGCACTGATCAGCCCCAGCATTTT.

This clonotype was found many times. The CDR3 nucleotides read TGTGCCAGCAGGGCCGGGACTAACACTGAAGCTTTCTTT. Translating it yields CASRAGTNTEAFF. The V call is TRBV6-5, the J call TRBJ1-1; D possibly corresponds to TRBD1 (5 bases). The CDR3 length is 13 residues. The V end lost 6 bases, the J end lost 2 bases, and 10 bases lay between the germline ends. Germline-derived CDR1 and CDR2 are MNHEY and SVGAGI.

Details on this clonotype: This could be a read error, since a much larger clone is one nucleotide away. This rearrangement joins TRBV29-1 to TRBJ2-1; maybe TRBD1 (5 bases). Germline-derived CDR1 and CDR2 are SQVTM and ANQGSEA. This CDR3 spans 10 amino acids. DNA of the CDR3: TGCGGCGTTCCAGGGAATGAGCAGTTCTTC. Protein product: CGVPGNEQFF.

This clonotype occurred many times. The rearrangement joins TRBV7-2 to TRBJ2-5; 13 bases are shared with TRBD2. Germline V gene data show CDR1 as SGHTA and CDR2 as FQGNSA. The V segment lost 1 base and the J segment 4 bases; nucleotides outside the gene matches: 0. CDR3 size: 15 residues. The CDR3 protein is CASSLGLAGGETQYF. DNA for the CDR3: TGTGCCAGCAGCTTAGGACTAGCGGGAGGAGAGACCCAGTACTTC.

This clonotype came up many times. V is TRBV28 and J is TRBJ2-7; the D is unclear. The germline V gene has CDR1 MDHEN and CDR2 SYDVKM. The CDR3 runs to 14 residues. V lost 3 bases and J 2 bases, leaving 11 bases between the germline ends. CDR3 DNA sequence: TGTGCCAGCAGTTTCCTGGGCCCTGCCTACGAGCAGTACTTC. Protein: CASSFLGPAYEQYF.

This clonotype was recorded many times. V is TRBV7-9 and J is TRBJ2-7; 10 nucleotides match TRBD1. Germline CDR1 and CDR2: SEHNR and FQNEAQ (reference sequence). The CDR3 runs 15 residues. J was trimmed by 4 bases and V by 5 bases; bases with no gene match: 8. CDR3 DNA: TGTGCCAGCAGCCCCGGGACAGGGGCCCAGTACGAGCAGTACTTC. Residues: CASSPGTGAQYEQYF. Full variable domain (outside the CDR3, taken from reference TRBV7-9 and TRBJ2-7): DTGVSQNPRHKITKRGQNVTFRCDPISEHNRLYWYRQTLGQGPEFLTYFQNEAQLEKSRLLSDRFSAERPKGSFSTLEIQRTEQGDSAMYLCASSPGTGAQYEQYFGPGTRLTVT.

This clonotype has ten or more counts. The V and J genes are TRBV6-5 and TRBJ2-5; D gene unclear. This CDR3 has 13 amino acids. Trimming took off 2 bases at V and 2 bases at J, with 6 bases between the two ends. Germline CDR1 reads MNHEY; CDR2 reads SVGAGI. Written as DNA, the CDR3 is TGTGCCAGCAGTTACCGGCTACAAGAGACCCAGTACTTC. Its protein is CASSYRLQETQYF.

CDR3 bases: TGTGCCAGCAGCTTGGTCGAGAAGGCCTACGAGCAGTACTTC. The encoded protein is CASSLVEKAYEQYF. The rearrangement links TRBV5-4 to TRBJ2-7; D not resolved. V dropped 0 bases and J dropped 2 bases, with 9 bases sitting between them. The CDR3 runs to 14 residues. Germline lookup yields CDR1 SGHNT and CDR2 YYREEE (reference sequence).

A remark on this clonotype: Being one base from a much bigger clone, this may be a read error. The V gene is TRBV12-3 or TRBV12-4, the J gene TRBJ2-2; D could derive from TRBD1 or TRBD2 (5 bases each). The CDR3 loop spans 13 amino acids. The chain's CDR3 is CASSYTDTGEPFF. The CDR3 coding sequence is TGTGCCAGCTCCTATACGGACACCGGGGAGCCGTTTTTT.

At least ten counts were recorded for this clonotype. CDR3 in DNA: TGTGCCAGCAGGCCACCCGGGGGGGCCGGTTTTTCCGGGGAGCTGTTTTTT. Translated: CASRPPGGAGFSGELFF. The V gene is TRBV12-3 or TRBV12-4, the J gene TRBJ2-2, with TRBD2 matching 8 bases. This CDR3 has 17 residues. The V gene end was trimmed by 6 bases and the J gene end by 6 bases; junction bases not matched to a gene: 15.

This clonotype was recorded at least ten times. The rearrangement links TRBV20-1 to TRBJ1-5, with no clear D. This CDR3 is built from 12 residues. Germline CDR1 DFQATT, CDR2 SNEGSKA (reference sequence). V was shortened by 3 bases and J by 0 bases, with 3 bases between the two germline ends. The CDR3 spells CSARYSNQPQHF. The CDR3 DNA is TGCAGTGCTAGGTATAGCAATCAGCCCCAGCATTTT.

This clonotype has more than one count but fewer than ten. The chain uses TRBV7-9 and TRBJ1-5, with D uncertain. Gene TRBJ2-3 matches the end of the DNA better, so the J call may be wrong. The CDR3 is 13 amino acids. Germline V gene data show CDR1 as SEHNR and CDR2 as FQNEAQ (reference sequence). The CDR3 sequence is CASSHASNQPQYF. The CDR3 coding sequence is TGTGCCAGCAGTCATGCGAGCAATCAGCCCCAGTATTTT.

Comments on this clonotype: This may come from a read error, since a much larger clone is one base off. CDR3 sequence: CASSSVTPIAGGAYEQYF. CDR3 nucleotide sequence: TGTGCCAGCAGCTCAGTCACCCCAATAGCGGGAGGGGCCTACGAGCAGTACTTC. This sequence joins TRBV7-9 and TRBJ2-7, with 11 bases identical to TRBD2. The CDR3 is made up of 18 amino acids. The junction had 13 bases not matched to a gene; V was cut back by 4 bases and J by 2 bases. Germline lookup yields CDR1 SEHNR and CDR2 FQNEAQ (reference sequence).